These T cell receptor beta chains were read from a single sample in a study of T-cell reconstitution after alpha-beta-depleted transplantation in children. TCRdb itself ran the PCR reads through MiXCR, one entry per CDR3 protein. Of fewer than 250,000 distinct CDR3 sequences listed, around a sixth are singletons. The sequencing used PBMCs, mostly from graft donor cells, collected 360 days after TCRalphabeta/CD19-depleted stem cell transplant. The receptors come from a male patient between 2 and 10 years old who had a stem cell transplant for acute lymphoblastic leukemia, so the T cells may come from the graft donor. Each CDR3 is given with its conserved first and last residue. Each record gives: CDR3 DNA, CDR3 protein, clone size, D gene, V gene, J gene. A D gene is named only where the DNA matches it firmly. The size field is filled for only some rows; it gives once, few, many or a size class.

CDR3nt: TGTGCCAGCAGCCAAACAGGGGGAATGAACACTGAAGCTTTCTTT; CDR3aa: CASSQTGGMNTEAFF; abundance: NA; d_gene: TRBD1; v_gene: TRBV3-1; j_gene: TRBJ1-1
CDR3nt: TGTGCCATCAGAGGACGGGGCCCCAAATATGAGCAGTTCTTC; CDR3aa: CAIRGRGPKYEQFF; abundance: few; d_gene: NA; v_gene: TRBV10-3; j_gene: TRBJ2-1
CDR3nt: TGTGCCACCAGCAGACTAGCGGGGGCCTCCTACGAGCAGTACTTC; CDR3aa: CATSRLAGASYEQYF; abundance: NA; d_gene: TRBD2; v_gene: TRBV15; j_gene: TRBJ2-7
CDR3nt: TGTGCCAGCAGCTTAGAGGGGACCTCCGGGACAGGGGAGTTCTTC; CDR3aa: CASSLEGTSGTGEFF; abundance: many; d_gene: TRBD1; v_gene: TRBV11-2; j_gene: TRBJ2-1
CDR3nt: TGTGCCAGCAGCCTGCAGGGGAACACTGAAGCTTTCTTT; CDR3aa: CASSLQGNTEAFF; abundance: many; d_gene: NA; v_gene: TRBV5-1; j_gene: TRBJ1-1
CDR3nt: TGCAGTGCTCCTGAGCTCTCTGGAAACACCATATATTTT; CDR3aa: CSAPELSGNTIYF; abundance: many; d_gene: NA; v_gene: TRBV20-1; j_gene: TRBJ1-3
CDR3nt: TGCGCCAGCAGCGGACTAGCGGGGGGAGATACGCAGTATTTT; CDR3aa: CASSGLAGGDTQYF; abundance: NA; d_gene: TRBD2; v_gene: TRBV5-1; j_gene: TRBJ2-3
CDR3nt: TGTGCGGGACGTCAATCAGGCACAGATACGCAGTATTTT; CDR3aa: CAGRQSGTDTQYF; abundance: NA; d_gene: NA; v_gene: TRBV12-3/TRBV12-4; j_gene: TRBJ2-3
CDR3nt: TGTGCCAGCAGCTTAGGTGCTAGCGGGGAAACAGATACGCAGTATTTT; CDR3aa: CASSLGASGETDTQYF; abundance: NA; d_gene: TRBD2; v_gene: TRBV7-2; j_gene: TRBJ2-3
CDR3nt: TGTGCCAGCAGTTACGGGACTTCCGAGCAGTACTTC; CDR3aa: CASSYGTSEQYF; abundance: NA; d_gene: NA; v_gene: TRBV6-5; j_gene: TRBJ2-7
CDR3nt: TGCGCCAGCAGCCCCAAACCCTCTGGATACAATGAGCAGTTCTTC; CDR3aa: CASSPKPSGYNEQFF; abundance: NA; d_gene: NA; v_gene: TRBV5-1; j_gene: TRBJ2-1
CDR3nt: TGCGCCAGCATCTCGTGGCGGAGACCTTACTACGAGCAGTACTTC; CDR3aa: CASISWRRPYYEQYF; abundance: few; d_gene: NA; v_gene: TRBV4-3; j_gene: TRBJ2-7
CDR3nt: TGTGCCAGCACCCGGGGGAGACAGGGGTATAATGAGCAGTTCTTC; CDR3aa: CASTRGRQGYNEQFF; abundance: once; d_gene: TRBD1; v_gene: TRBV12-3/TRBV12-4; j_gene: TRBJ2-1
CDR3nt: TGTGCCAGCAGTACCAAGCCAGCTAACTATGGCTACACCTTC; CDR3aa: CASSTKPANYGYTF; abundance: NA; d_gene: NA; v_gene: TRBV6-2/TRBV6-3; j_gene: TRBJ1-2
CDR3nt: TGTGCCAGCAGTTACTCTCGTATGGGCGGGTACACAGATACGCAGTATTTT; CDR3aa: CASSYSRMGGYTDTQYF; abundance: few; d_gene: NA; v_gene: TRBV6-5; j_gene: TRBJ2-3
CDR3nt: TGCGCCAGCAGCGGGTGGTCGTCCGCGGAAGCTTTCTTT; CDR3aa: CASSGWSSAEAFF; abundance: few; d_gene: NA; v_gene: TRBV5-1; j_gene: TRBJ1-1
CDR3nt: TGTGCCACCAGCAGATCCGGACAAGTCCACGAGCAGTACTTC; CDR3aa: CATSRSGQVHEQYF; abundance: NA; d_gene: NA; v_gene: TRBV15; j_gene: TRBJ2-7
CDR3nt: TGTGCCAGCTCACGGGACAGGGCATTGGCTACAACTAATGAAAAACTGTTTTTT; CDR3aa: CASSRDRALATTNEKLFF; abundance: NA; d_gene: TRBD1; v_gene: TRBV18; j_gene: TRBJ1-4
CDR3nt: TGCAGTGCCACCCCGGGACTAGCGGGGGGCCTCAGTACGCAGTATTTT; CDR3aa: CSATPGLAGGLSTQYF; abundance: NA; d_gene: TRBD2; v_gene: TRBV20-1; j_gene: TRBJ2-3
CDR3nt: TGTGCCAGCAGCTTCCGGACGGACCGTAATGAAAAACTGTTTTTT; CDR3aa: CASSFRTDRNEKLFF; abundance: NA; d_gene: NA; v_gene: TRBV7-2; j_gene: TRBJ1-4
CDR3nt: TGCGCCAGCAGCTTAGAAGCGGGGGGGCCTAATAATGAGCAGTTCTTC; CDR3aa: CASSLEAGGPNNEQFF; abundance: few; d_gene: TRBD2; v_gene: TRBV5-1; j_gene: TRBJ2-1
CDR3nt: TGTGCCAGCAACCGGGGGGGAACCGGGGAGCTGTTTTTT; CDR3aa: CASNRGGTGELFF; abundance: few; d_gene: TRBD2; v_gene: TRBV5-5; j_gene: TRBJ2-2
CDR3nt: TGTGCCAGCAGTCCCTCCGGGTCCTCTGGGGGCGGGGAGCTGTTTTTT; CDR3aa: CASSPSGSSGGGELFF; abundance: NA; d_gene: NA; v_gene: TRBV12-3/TRBV12-4; j_gene: TRBJ2-2
CDR3nt: TGCAGTGCTACTAGCTCGGTTAATAATCAGCCCCAGCATTTT; CDR3aa: CSATSSVNNQPQHF; abundance: few; d_gene: NA; v_gene: TRBV20-1; j_gene: TRBJ1-5
CDR3nt: TGTGCCAGCAGTCCTAGACAGGGGGGCCTAGGAAACGAGCAGTACTTC; CDR3aa: CASSPRQGGLGNEQYF; abundance: few; d_gene: TRBD1; v_gene: TRBV27; j_gene: TRBJ2-7
CDR3nt: TGCAGTGCTAGGTCACCTAGCGGGGCCTCCTACAATGAGCAGTTCTTC; CDR3aa: CSARSPSGASYNEQFF; abundance: few; d_gene: TRBD2; v_gene: TRBV20-1; j_gene: TRBJ2-1
CDR3nt: TGTGCCAGCAGCTTAGCGCGGGAGCAGTACTTC; CDR3aa: CASSLAREQYF; abundance: few; d_gene: NA; v_gene: TRBV13; j_gene: TRBJ2-7
CDR3nt: TGTGCCAGCGGATACACGGGAGCAACTAATGAAAAACTGTTTTTT; CDR3aa: CASGYTGATNEKLFF; abundance: NA; d_gene: NA; v_gene: TRBV12-3/TRBV12-4; j_gene: TRBJ1-4
CDR3nt: TGTGCCAGCAGCCCCAACGGGGGAGGGGGTTCACCCCTCCACTTT; CDR3aa: CASSPNGGGGSPLHF; abundance: NA; d_gene: NA; v_gene: TRBV7-2; j_gene: TRBJ1-6
CDR3nt: TGTGCCAGCAGTACAGGCCGCCAAGGTGAAAAACTGTTTTTT; CDR3aa: CASSTGRQGEKLFF; abundance: few; d_gene: NA; v_gene: TRBV12-3/TRBV12-4; j_gene: TRBJ1-4
CDR3nt: TGCGCCAGCAGCCAAGATCGACTAGAGTATGGGGAGACCCAGTACTTC; CDR3aa: CASSQDRLEYGETQYF; abundance: NA; d_gene: NA; v_gene: TRBV4-3; j_gene: TRBJ2-5
CDR3nt: TGTGCCTGGAGTGTCCCCCCAGGGAAAAACATTCAGTACTTC; CDR3aa: CAWSVPPGKNIQYF; abundance: NA; d_gene: NA; v_gene: TRBV30; j_gene: TRBJ2-4
CDR3nt: TGTGCCAGCAGTTACCTAGCGGGAGCCCCCAATGAGCAGTTCTTC; CDR3aa: CASSYLAGAPNEQFF; abundance: NA; d_gene: TRBD2; v_gene: TRBV6-2/TRBV6-3; j_gene: TRBJ2-1
CDR3nt: TGTGCCAGCAGCTTAGCGAGGGCAGGGGGCGAGCAGTACTTC; CDR3aa: CASSLARAGGEQYF; abundance: NA; d_gene: TRBD1; v_gene: TRBV7-9; j_gene: TRBJ2-7
CDR3nt: TGTGCCAGCAGTCCCAGGGACTGGGAAAACTACAATGAGCAGTTCTTC; CDR3aa: CASSPRDWENYNEQFF; abundance: few; d_gene: NA; v_gene: TRBV12-3/TRBV12-4; j_gene: TRBJ2-1
CDR3nt: TGTGCCAGCGGACCCCCGGGACTGGAGGCCTACGAGCAGTACTTC; CDR3aa: CASGPPGLEAYEQYF; abundance: NA; d_gene: NA; v_gene: TRBV12-3/TRBV12-4; j_gene: TRBJ2-7
CDR3nt: TGTGCCAGCAGTTACGGGAGGGATTCACCCCTCCACTTT; CDR3aa: CASSYGRDSPLHF; abundance: NA; d_gene: NA; v_gene: TRBV6-6; j_gene: TRBJ1-6
CDR3nt: TGTGCCAGCAGCTTATTAATTTTCGGCTTCTCTGGAAACACCATATATTTT; CDR3aa: CASSLLIFGFSGNTIYF; abundance: few; d_gene: NA; v_gene: TRBV7-9; j_gene: TRBJ1-3
CDR3nt: TGCAGCGTTCTGAGGGAGTCTGGCTACACCTTC; CDR3aa: CSVLRESGYTF; abundance: NA; d_gene: NA; v_gene: TRBV29-1; j_gene: TRBJ1-2
CDR3nt: TGCAGCGTGGGGTATGACAGGGGGTGGACTGAAGCTTTCTTT; CDR3aa: CSVGYDRGWTEAFF; abundance: NA; d_gene: TRBD1; v_gene: TRBV29-1; j_gene: TRBJ1-1
CDR3nt: TGTGCCAGCTCACCGGGATTAATCATGAACACTGAAGCTTTCTTT; CDR3aa: CASSPGLIMNTEAFF; abundance: NA; d_gene: NA; v_gene: TRBV18; j_gene: TRBJ1-1
CDR3nt: TGTGCCAGCAGCCGGATCAGGGGTTCTGGGGCCAACGTCCTGACTTTC; CDR3aa: CASSRIRGSGANVLTF; abundance: NA; d_gene: NA; v_gene: TRBV5-5; j_gene: TRBJ2-6
CDR3nt: TGTGCCAGCAGCTTGGCCTCTCGGAGCTTAAGCTCCTACAATGAGCAGTTCTTC; CDR3aa: CASSLASRSLSSYNEQFF; abundance: NA; d_gene: NA; v_gene: TRBV5-4; j_gene: TRBJ2-1
CDR3nt: TGTGCCAGCACCTTACTCCGACAGGGCACAGATACGCAGTATTTT; CDR3aa: CASTLLRQGTDTQYF; abundance: NA; d_gene: NA; v_gene: TRBV6-5; j_gene: TRBJ2-3
CDR3nt: TGTGCCAGCAGCGCGACAGGGTCCCCCATGGACACTGAAGCTTTCTTT; CDR3aa: CASSATGSPMDTEAFF; abundance: few; d_gene: TRBD1; v_gene: TRBV6-1; j_gene: TRBJ1-1
CDR3nt: TGCAGCGTTGAAAGAACAGGGGGCGAGCAGTACTTC; CDR3aa: CSVERTGGEQYF; abundance: NA; d_gene: TRBD1; v_gene: TRBV29-1; j_gene: TRBJ2-7
CDR3nt: TGCAGCGTTGGGAGACAGGAGAATGAAAAACTGTTTTTT; CDR3aa: CSVGRQENEKLFF; abundance: many; d_gene: NA; v_gene: TRBV29-1; j_gene: TRBJ1-4
CDR3nt: TGTGCCAGCAGCAACACCGGGACAGGGACCGGGGAGCTGTTTTTT; CDR3aa: CASSNTGTGTGELFF; abundance: few; d_gene: TRBD1; v_gene: TRBV5-4; j_gene: TRBJ2-2
CDR3nt: TGCGCCAGCAGCCACCAACTGACTAGTCCGAATACCTTGGGGCAGTACTTC; CDR3aa: CASSHQLTSPNTLGQYF; abundance: NA; d_gene: NA; v_gene: TRBV4-3; j_gene: TRBJ2-7
CDR3nt: TGTGCCAGCAGCTTAATGTCCCGGGGCCCGGGGGGTCACAATGAGCAGTTCTTC; CDR3aa: CASSLMSRGPGGHNEQFF; abundance: NA; d_gene: TRBD2; v_gene: TRBV11-1; j_gene: TRBJ2-1
CDR3nt: TGTGCCAGTGCTCGTTTTGGCCTCACAAGGGCCACTGAAGCTTTCTTT; CDR3aa: CASARFGLTRATEAFF; abundance: few; d_gene: NA; v_gene: TRBV12-3/TRBV12-4; j_gene: TRBJ1-1
CDR3nt: TGTGCCAGCAGCACCGGAACCGGGACAGCTGTCAATCAGCCCCAGCATTTT; CDR3aa: CASSTGTGTAVNQPQHF; abundance: NA; d_gene: TRBD1; v_gene: TRBV7-9; j_gene: TRBJ1-5
CDR3nt: TGTGCCAGCAGCTTAGAGGGAGGAGGCACTGAAGCTTTCTTT; CDR3aa: CASSLEGGGTEAFF; abundance: few; d_gene: NA; v_gene: TRBV7-9; j_gene: TRBJ1-1
CDR3nt: TGTGCCAGCAGGCCCTCGGGTTCGAACACCGGGGAGCTGTTTTTT; CDR3aa: CASRPSGSNTGELFF; abundance: NA; d_gene: NA; v_gene: TRBV7-2; j_gene: TRBJ2-2
CDR3nt: TGTGCCAGCAGCGGTCCGGGAGGCTCCCCAAGGGGGACCCAGTACTTC; CDR3aa: CASSGPGGSPRGTQYF; abundance: NA; d_gene: TRBD2; v_gene: TRBV14; j_gene: TRBJ2-5
CDR3nt: TGTGCCAGCAGTTACTCGACACCAAGACTAGCGGGGGGGCGGACAGATACGCAGTATTTT; CDR3aa: CASSYSTPRLAGGRTDTQYF; abundance: NA; d_gene: TRBD2; v_gene: TRBV6-2/TRBV6-3; j_gene: TRBJ2-3
CDR3nt: TGCAGTGGAAGAGGTGGGCTAGCTCCCAGCTCCTACGAGCAGTACTTC; CDR3aa: CSGRGGLAPSSYEQYF; abundance: NA; d_gene: NA; v_gene: TRBV20-1; j_gene: TRBJ2-7
CDR3nt: TGTGCCAGCAGCCCGAATCCCGACAGCAACTATGGCTACACCTTC; CDR3aa: CASSPNPDSNYGYTF; abundance: few; d_gene: NA; v_gene: TRBV7-2; j_gene: TRBJ1-2
CDR3nt: TGTGCCAGCAGTTTATCATTGCGACCATACAATGAGCAGTTCTTC; CDR3aa: CASSLSLRPYNEQFF; abundance: few; d_gene: NA; v_gene: TRBV27; j_gene: TRBJ2-1
CDR3nt: TGTGCCAGCTACACCCTCGGGCGGGGTGAAAAACTGTTTTTT; CDR3aa: CASYTLGRGEKLFF; abundance: few; d_gene: NA; v_gene: TRBV7-9; j_gene: TRBJ1-4